The 27 T cell receptor beta chains presented below share a single source sample, sequenced in a study of Tregs in tolerant kidney transplant recipients. Using immunoSEQ multiplex PCR, the repertoire was profiled, and TCRdb retains in-frame clones only, with some absent. The repertoire table contains 45,000 to 55,000 clones. The material sequenced was CD4+ T cells from blood, taken before the transplant. These receptor sequences come from a human donor who received a combined kidney and bone marrow transplant.

With respect to this clone: The CDR3 is cut off 3 residues early in the read; its end comes from the germline J gene. The genes are TRBV2 and TRBJ1-6, with a possible D match to TRBD1 (6 bases). Germline CDR1 SNHLY, CDR2 FYNNEI. This CDR3 has 15 amino acids. Between the trimmed V and J ends, which lost 5 bases and 8 bases, there was a span of 16 bases. CDR3 loop: CASSTNGGRDSPLHF. The DNA read from the CDR3 is TGTGCCAGCAGTACTAATGGGGGCAGGGATTCACCC.

With regard to this clone: The read gets to within 3 residues of the CDR3 end, and the germline J gene fills in the rest. The chain joins TRBV30 to TRBJ2-3; possible D gene TRBD1, 6 bases. The CDR3 contains 15 residues. Deletions cut 0 bases from V and 0 bases from J, with 10 bases between. Germline CDR1 GTSNPN, CDR2 SVGIG (reference sequence). The CDR3 here is CAWSVGQGSTDTQYF. The CDR3 bases that were read are TGTGCCTGGAGTGTAGGGCAGGGGAGCACAGATACG.

With respect to this clone: The read stops 3 residues short of the end of the CDR3; the missing end is completed from the germline J gene. The gene calls are TRBV18 and TRBJ1-2, with 7 positions matching TRBD1. The germline CDR1 and CDR2 sequences are KGHSH and LQKENI. The ends lost 2 bases at V and 5 bases at J; junction bases unmatched: 5. The CDR3 extends over 14 amino acids. CDR3 region: CASSPDREEYGYTF. CDR3 DNA, as far as it was read: TGTGCCAGCTCACCAGACAGGGAGGAATATGGC.

A note on this clone: The read ends 3 residues shy of where the CDR3 ends; the end is completed using the germline J gene. The genes are TRBV20-1 and TRBJ2-7, with D perhaps TRBD1 (6 bases). Germline V gives CDR1 DFQATT, CDR2 SNEGSKA (reference sequence). The CDR3 covers 14 residues. Trimming left V 8 bases short and J 2 bases short, with 19 bases between. Partial CDR3 DNA: TGCAGTATCATCGGATGGGACATCCCCTACGAG. Translating gives CSIIGWDIPYE. The whole CDR3 sequence is CSIIGWDIPYEQYF.

Comments on this clone: From the germline J gene comes the end of the CDR3, since the read stops 3 residues before it. The chain is built from TRBV20-1 and TRBJ2-1; TRBD1 matches 11 bases. From germline, CDR1 is DFQATT and CDR2 SNEGSKA (reference sequence). Germline trimming cut 0 bases from V and 9 bases from J; bases unmatched to any gene: 10. The CDR3 sequence is 16 residues long. The CDR3 loop reads CSARDAGTGGLSEQFF. The part of the CDR3 DNA that was read is TGCAGTGCTAGAGATGCAGGGACAGGGGGGTTGAGTGAG.

A note on this clone: The CDR3 end falls 3 residues outside the read, so it is completed with the germline J gene. The V gene is TRBV7-9, the J gene TRBJ1-5; TRBD1 is a possible D gene (5 bases). CDR3 length: 13 residues. V shed 5 bases and J shed 7 bases, with 12 bases lying between them. Germline assignment: CDR1 SEHNR and CDR2 FQNEAQ (reference sequence). The DNA read from the CDR3 is TGTGCCAGCAGCGTCGGTGGGGGGCAGCCC. The encoded protein is CASSVGGGQP. The full CDR3 sequence reads CASSVGGGQPQHF.

As concerns this clone: The read ends 3 residues early relative to the CDR3; the germline J gene fills the gap. The rearrangement joins TRBV18 to TRBJ2-2; a weak D match, TRBD2 (6 bases). CDR3 length equals 16 residues. The germline CDR1 and CDR2 sequences are KGHSH and LQKENI. V lost 3 bases, J lost 1 base, and 12 bases lay in between. The DNA read from the CDR3 is TGTGCCAGCTCACCCCCCGGAGGGTGGAACACCGGGGAG. As protein: CASSPPGGWNTGE. The entire CDR3 is CASSPPGGWNTGELFF.

Remarks on this clone: The sequence runs out 3 residues before the end of the CDR3; the remainder is reconstructed from the germline J gene. The V call is TRBV7-3, the J call TRBJ2-6; D may be TRBD2 (7 bases). Germline CDR1 SGHTA, CDR2 FQGTGA. The V and J ends lost 5 bases and 4 bases respectively, with 15 bases between them. The CDR3 is made up of 16 amino acids. CDR3 sequence: CASSPNGGLGANVLTF. The sequenced CDR3 bases are TGTGCCAGCAGCCCTAACGGGGGGCTAGGGGCCAACGTC.

For this clone: Coverage ceases 3 residues before the CDR3 finishes, and the germline J gene fills in the end. The V gene is TRBV6-2 or TRBV6-3, the J gene TRBJ2-5, with D possibly matching TRBD1 (6 bases). CDR3 length: 14 amino acids. Trimming left V 4 bases short and J 4 bases short, with 13 bases between. Germline V CDR1 and CDR2: MNHEY, SVGEGT. This CDR3 reads CASSSTEGVETQYF. The part of the CDR3 DNA that was read is TGTGCCAGCAGTTCTACCGAGGGGGTAGAGACC.

Points on this clone: The read terminates 3 residues ahead of where the CDR3 ends, so the germline J gene completes it. J is TRBJ2-5 and V is TRBV10-1, with 10 bases aligning to TRBD2. V shed 2 bases and J 5 bases; nucleotides not matched to a gene: 8. The CDR3 is 16 residues long. In germline, CDR1 is WNHNN, CDR2 SYGVQD (reference sequence). This CDR3 is CASSEISGRAWETQYF. CDR3 DNA (partial): TGCGCCAGCAGTGAGATCAGCGGGAGGGCCTGGGAGACC.

Worth noting for this clone: The read terminates 3 residues before the CDR3 end, so the remaining end is supplied by the germline J gene. This chain uses TRBV20-1 with TRBJ2-1; the D gene is possibly TRBD2 (6 bases). Germline lookup yields CDR1 DFQATT and CDR2 SNEGSKA (reference sequence). The V end was cut by 2 bases, the J end by 1 base, with 9 bases between. The CDR3 loop spans 14 amino acids. Here the CDR3 reads CSARTGTSYNEQFF. The CDR3 DNA, read in part, is TGCAGTGCTAGAACCGGGACTTCCTACAATGAG.

About this clone itself: The observed sequence ends 3 residues before the CDR3 terminus, with the missing tail filled in from the germline J gene. Other DNA sequences in this specimen translate into the identical CDR3. This chain uses TRBV7-2 with TRBJ2-5; D is ambiguous. Looked up from germline, CDR1 is SGHTA and CDR2 is FQGNSA. CDR3 size: 13 residues. Trimming took off 1 base at V and 1 base at J, with 4 bases between the two ends. CDR3 DNA, as far as it was read: TGTGCCAGCAGCTTAGGTCTCCAAGAGACC. This encodes CASSLGLQET. The CDR3 as a whole reads CASSLGLQETQYF.

Notes on this clone: The read stops 3 residues short of the end of the CDR3; the missing end is completed from the germline J gene. The chain links TRBV18 to TRBJ1-5; D is perhaps TRBD1 (6 bases). Per the germline V gene, CDR1 is KGHSH and CDR2 is LQKENI. The germline V and J ends were trimmed by 3 bases and 0 bases, with 15 bases remaining between them. CDR3 length: 17 amino acids. CDR3 DNA (partial): TGTGCCAGCTCACCGCGCGGACAGCCTGATAGCAATCAGCCC. It codes for CASSPRGQPDSNQP. The CDR3 reads in full as CASSPRGQPDSNQPQHF.

Concerning this clone itself: Read sequence stops 3 residues before the CDR3 end, and the germline J gene provides the missing end. V and J are TRBV5-4 and TRBJ2-5; 7 nucleotides agree with TRBD2. The germline V gene has CDR1 SGHNT and CDR2 YYREEE (reference sequence). This CDR3 has 11 residues. The V segment lost 7 bases and the J segment 5 bases; nucleotides outside the gene matches: 2. CDR3 protein: CASPGGETQYF. The CDR3 bases that were read are TGTGCCAGCCCCGGGGGGGAGACC. Variable domain in full (rest from reference TRBV5-4 and TRBJ2-5): ETGVTQSPTHLIKTRGQQVTLRCSSQSGHNTVSWYQQALGQGPQFIFQYYREEENGRGNFPPRFSGLQFPNYSSELNVNALELDDSALYLCASPGGETQYFGPGTRLLVL.

On this clone itself: The read comes to an end 3 residues before the CDR3 does, leaving the germline J gene to fill in the end. The chain combines TRBV29-1 with TRBJ2-1, with 7 bases identical to TRBD2. The CDR3 runs to 14 residues. The germline V gene has CDR1 SQVTM and CDR2 ANQGSEA. J lost 7 bases, V lost 4 bases, and 10 bases had no gene match. This CDR3 reads CSVGSPRGGNEQFF. The part of the CDR3 DNA that was read is TGCAGCGTTGGATCCCCCCGGGGAGGGAATGAG.

Comment on this clone: Read coverage stops 3 residues before the CDR3 terminus; the germline J gene supplies the remainder. The J gene is TRBJ2-3, the V gene TRBV7-6; 10 bases align to TRBD2. The J segment lost 4 bases and the V segment lost 1 base, leaving 8 bases of the junction unmatched. CDR1 and CDR2 from the germline V gene are SGHVS and FNYEAQ. The CDR3 totals 17 residues. CDR3 sequence reads: CASSLGLAGVEADTQYF. The CDR3 DNA, read in part, is TGTGCCAGCAGCTTAGGTCTAGCGGGAGTTGAGGCAGATACG.

Of note for this clone: The read ends 3 residues shy of where the CDR3 ends; the end is completed using the germline J gene. This chain joins TRBV5-1 and TRBJ2-1; TRBD2 aligns across 10 bases. Germline CDR1 and CDR2: SGHRS and YFSETQ. V was pared by 9 bases and J by 0 bases, with 12 bases of the junction left unmatched. The length of the CDR3 is 17 residues. This CDR3 reads CAKSRGLAPFSYNEQFF. CDR3 DNA, as far as it was read: TGCGCCAAATCTCGGGGACTAGCGCCCTTCTCCTACAATGAG.

The CDR3 loop is CASSSPGLAATGELFF. Incomplete CDR3 DNA: TGTGCCAGCTCATCGCCGGGACTAGCGGCCACCGGGGAG. V usage is TRBV18 and J usage is TRBJ2-2, with 11 nucleotides matching TRBD2. Sequencing ends 3 residues short of the CDR3 end; the germline J gene provides the rest. The CDR3 consists of 16 residues. The J segment lost 4 bases and the V segment lost 5 bases, leaving 6 bases of the junction unmatched. Looked up from germline, CDR1 is KGHSH and CDR2 is LQKENI.

Concerning this clone itself: With the read ending 3 residues before the CDR3 end, the germline J gene is used to fill in that end. The rearrangement uses TRBV11-2 and TRBJ2-7, with 8 bases matching TRBD2. Germline V gives CDR1 SGHAT, CDR2 FQNNGV. The length of the CDR3 is 15 residues. V lost 4 bases to trimming and J lost 3 bases; unmatched junction nucleotides: 8. The CDR3 reads CASSSRRGLVYEQYF. CDR3 DNA, as far as it was read: TGTGCCAGCAGCTCCCGGCGGGGACTAGTCTACGAG.

On this clone: From the germline J gene comes the end of the CDR3, since the read stops 3 residues before it. The chain recombines TRBV29-1 with TRBJ2-3; 7 bases agree with TRBD1. Germline V gene data show CDR1 as SQVTM and CDR2 as ANQGSEA. The CDR3 sequence is 13 residues long. V was pared by 7 bases and J by 4 bases, with 8 bases of the junction left unmatched. Incomplete CDR3 DNA: TGCAGCGCCGAGTGGCAGGGGGCAGATACG. It encodes CSAEWQGADT. The complete CDR3 protein is CSAEWQGADTQYF.

Comment on this clone: The read comes to an end 3 residues before the CDR3 does, leaving the germline J gene to fill in the end. The chain employs TRBV7-3 and TRBJ2-1; TRBD2 aligns across 10 bases. The trim removed 5 bases at V and 6 bases at J, leaving 7 bases unmatched. Germline V CDR1 and CDR2: SGHTA, FQGTGA. This CDR3 comprises 15 residues. The covered CDR3 bases are TGTGCCAGCAGCCCTCTAGCGGGAGTCCTCAATGAG. This sequence encodes CASSPLAGVLNE. The full CDR3 reads CASSPLAGVLNEQFF.

On this clone: The CDR3 goes on 3 residues after the read ends, and that part is filled in from the germline J gene. The chain has TRBV18 and TRBJ2-5, with 11 bases identical to TRBD2. The CDR3 contains 16 residues. Looked up from germline, CDR1 is KGHSH and CDR2 is LQKENI. V trimming: 6 bases; J trimming: 4 bases; junction bases outside the gene matches: 10. CDR3 DNA, as far as it was read: TGTGCCAGCTCTCCCCCCGGACTAGCGGGTCTAGAGACC. Its protein is CASSPPGLAGLET. The complete CDR3 sequence is CASSPPGLAGLETQYF.

Of note for this clone: From the germline J gene comes the end of the CDR3, since the read stops 3 residues before it. V gene TRBV7-9 combines with J gene TRBJ2-7; a weak D match, TRBD1 (6 bases). Germline V gene lookup returns CDR1 SEHNR and CDR2 FQNEAQ (reference sequence). The germline V and J ends were trimmed by 1 base and 6 bases, with 16 bases remaining between them. This CDR3 contains 15 residues. The DNA read from the CDR3 is TGTGCCAGCAGCTTAGGATCGTCTCGCAGGGGCGAG. Its translation is CASSLGSSRRGE. The CDR3 in its entirety is CASSLGSSRRGEQYF.

CDR3 protein: CASSIDADYYGYTF. CDR3 DNA (partial): TGTGCCAGTAGTATAGATGCAGACTACTATGGC. The rearrangement uses TRBV19 and TRBJ1-2; D uncertain. The read finishes 3 residues shy of the CDR3 end, and the germline J gene is used to complete it. This CDR3 comprises 14 residues. The V gene's germline CDR1 is LNHDA and CDR2 SQIVND (reference sequence). The V end lost 0 bases, the J end lost 3 bases, and 8 bases lay between the germline ends. The full variable domain, completed using reference TRBV19 and TRBJ1-2, is DGGITQSPKYLFRKEGQNVTLSCEQNLNHDAMYWYRQDPGQGLRLIYYSQIVNDFQKGDIAEGYSVSREKKESFPLTVTSAQKNPTAFYLCASSIDADYYGYTFGSGTRLTVV.

CDR3 DNA (partial): TGTGCCTGGGCAGGACAGGGGGCGAGCGAG. Translating it yields CAWAGQGASE. The complete CDR3 reads CAWAGQGASEQYF. The chain carries TRBV30 and TRBJ2-7, with 11 bases lining up with TRBD1. Read sequence stops 3 residues before the CDR3 end, and the germline J gene provides the missing end. This CDR3 is 13 amino acids long. Germline CDR1 reads GTSNPN; CDR2 reads SVGIG (reference sequence). With 5 bases clipped from V and 6 bases from J, the junction kept 6 bases outside the gene matches.

About this clone: The read finishes 3 residues shy of the CDR3 end, and the germline J gene is used to complete it. The rearrangement uses TRBV29-1 and TRBJ2-6; TRBD2 matches 8 bases. J was trimmed by 9 bases and V by 3 bases; bases with no gene match: 7. The germline CDR1 and CDR2 sequences are SQVTM and ANQGSEA. CDR3 length: 14 amino acids. The sequenced part of the CDR3 DNA is TGCAGCGTTGATAACGGGGGGGGTGGCAACGTC. Translation: CSVDNGGGGNV. The entire CDR3 is CSVDNGGGGNVLTF. The full variable domain, completed using reference TRBV29-1 and TRBJ2-6, is SAVISQKPSRDICQRGTSLTIQCQVDSQVTMMFWYRQQPGQSLTLIATANQGSEATYESGFVIDKFPISRPNLTFSTLTVSNMSPEDSSIYLCSVDNGGGGNVLTFGAGSRLTVL.

Concerning this clone itself: The read is 3 residues too short to cover the CDR3 end, so that end is filled in from the germline J gene. The V and J genes are TRBV20-1 and TRBJ1-1, with a weak D call TRBD1 (5 bases). Germline V gene lookup returns CDR1 DFQATT and CDR2 SNEGSKA (reference sequence). The CDR3 runs 18 residues. V shed 0 bases and J shed 0 bases, with 20 bases lying between them. The covered CDR3 bases are TGCAGTGCTAGAGATCCCCTCCTTGACGGGACTATGAACACTGAA. Translation: CSARDPLLDGTMNTE. The whole CDR3 sequence reads CSARDPLLDGTMNTEAFF.